The T cell receptor beta chain under discussion was sequenced for a study of blood T cells in healthy people across ages. It was with a sample-barcoded 5' primer and a J-beta primer mix that a second PCR of roughly 7 to 12 cycles was run. One entry per CDR3 protein, called by TCRdb with MiXCR from the 5' RACE reads. Of fewer than 1.5 million distinct CDR3 sequences listed, around two fifths are singletons. Donors each provided about 10 milliliters of peripheral blood. Trimming stripped 2 bases from V and 10 bases from J, with 18 bases between. CDR3 length: 14 residues. Germline CDR1 is DFQATT and CDR2 is SNEGSKA (reference sequence). Only a few counts were recorded for this clonotype.

Sample: blood. This chain links TRBV20-1 with TRBJ2-1; D may be TRBD2 (5 bases). The source is a woman between 18 and 29 years old in good health. The CDR3 spells CSARPDPSEREQFF. CDR3 in DNA: TGCAGTGCTAGACCCGACCCGAGCGAGCGGGAGCAGTTCTTC.